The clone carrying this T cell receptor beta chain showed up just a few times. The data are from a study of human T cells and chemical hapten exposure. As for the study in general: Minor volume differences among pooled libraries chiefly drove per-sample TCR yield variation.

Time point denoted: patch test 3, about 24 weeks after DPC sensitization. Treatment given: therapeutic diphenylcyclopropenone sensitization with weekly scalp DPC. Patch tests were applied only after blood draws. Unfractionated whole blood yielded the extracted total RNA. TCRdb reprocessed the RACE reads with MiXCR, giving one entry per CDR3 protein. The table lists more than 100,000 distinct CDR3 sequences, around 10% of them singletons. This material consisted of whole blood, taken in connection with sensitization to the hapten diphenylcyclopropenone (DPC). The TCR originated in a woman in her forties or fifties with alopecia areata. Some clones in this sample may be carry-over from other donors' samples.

CDR3 sequence reads: CASSFRQALSVLTF. CDR3 bases: TGTGCCAGCAGCTTTCGACAGGCCCTCAGCGTCCTGACTTTC. V gene TRBV7-2 combines with J gene TRBJ2-6, with a tentative D call TRBD1 (6 bases). V was cut by 3 bases and J by 12 bases, with 15 bases left in between. Germline CDR1 reads SGHTA; CDR2 reads FQGNSA. The CDR3 contains 14 residues.